The present T cell receptor beta chain was sequenced within a study of cytomegalovirus exposure and HLA in healthy donors. The PCR employed 60 Vbeta primers together with 13 Jbeta primers. Measured with immunoSEQ multiplex PCR; TCRdb has only the in-frame clones, and not every one. The sample yields 180,000 or so clones, approximately 80% seen once. The specimen was PBMCs. The receptor's source is a woman aged 50 to 65 in good health and CMV-seropositive.

CDR3 DNA: TGTGCCATCAGTGATTTGCAAACAGAGCCCCAGCATTTT. This codes for CAISDLQTEPQHF. The chain recombines TRBV10-3 with TRBJ1-5; D is undetermined. This CDR3 spans 13 amino acids. V was shortened by 3 bases and J by 8 bases, with 11 bases between the two germline ends. Per germline, CDR1 ENHRY and CDR2 SYGVKD.